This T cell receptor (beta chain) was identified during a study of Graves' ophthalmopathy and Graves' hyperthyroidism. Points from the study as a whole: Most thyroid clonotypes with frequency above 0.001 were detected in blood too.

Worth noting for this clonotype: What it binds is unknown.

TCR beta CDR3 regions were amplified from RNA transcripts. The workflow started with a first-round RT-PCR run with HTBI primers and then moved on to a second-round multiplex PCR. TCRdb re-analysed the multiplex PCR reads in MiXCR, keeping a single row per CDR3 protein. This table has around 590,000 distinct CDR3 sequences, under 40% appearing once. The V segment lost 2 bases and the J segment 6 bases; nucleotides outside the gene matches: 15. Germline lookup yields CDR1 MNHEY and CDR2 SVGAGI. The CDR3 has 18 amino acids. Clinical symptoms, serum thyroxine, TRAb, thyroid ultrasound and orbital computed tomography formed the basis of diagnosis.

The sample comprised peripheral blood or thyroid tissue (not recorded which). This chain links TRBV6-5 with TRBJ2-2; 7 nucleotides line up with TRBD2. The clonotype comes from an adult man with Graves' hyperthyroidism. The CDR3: CASSYIALAVLGPGELFF. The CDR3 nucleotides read TGTGCCAGCAGTTACATCGCTCTAGCGGTCCTGGGCCCCGGGGAGCTGTTTTTT.